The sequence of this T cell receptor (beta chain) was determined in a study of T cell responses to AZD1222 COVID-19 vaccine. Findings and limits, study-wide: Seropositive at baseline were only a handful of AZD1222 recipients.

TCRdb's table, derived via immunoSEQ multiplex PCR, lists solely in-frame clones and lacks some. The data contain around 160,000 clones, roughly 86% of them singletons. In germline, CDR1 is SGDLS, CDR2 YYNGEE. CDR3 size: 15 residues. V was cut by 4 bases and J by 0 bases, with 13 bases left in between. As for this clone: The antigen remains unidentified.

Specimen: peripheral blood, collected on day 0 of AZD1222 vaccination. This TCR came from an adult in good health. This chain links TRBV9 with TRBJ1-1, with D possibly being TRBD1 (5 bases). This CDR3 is CASSSLGPMNTEAFF. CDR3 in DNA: TGTGCCAGCAGCAGCCTGGGACCGATGAACACTGAAGCTTTCTTT.